The 18 T cell receptor beta chains in this list originate from one sample, sequenced in a study of cytomegalovirus exposure and HLA in healthy donors. With 60 Vbeta and 13 Jbeta primers, the PCR was carried out. Using immunoSEQ multiplex PCR, the repertoire was profiled, and TCRdb retains in-frame clones only, with some absent. The sample lists about 86,000 clones; about 71% were seen once. Sequencing used PBMCs. The source of these receptors is a man in his sixties in good health and CMV-seronegative.

The chain has TRBV7-2 and TRBJ1-1; TRBD1 might be the D (6 bases). Germline V CDR1 and CDR2: SGHTA, FQGNSA. The CDR3 spans 14 residues. Trimming took 7 bases from V and 1 from J, leaving 13 bases between them. CDR3 sequence reads: CASKGGTSNTEAFF. CDR3 sequence (DNA): TGTGCCAGCAAGGGAGGGACATCGAACACTGAAGCTTTCTTT. The whole variable domain, remainder taken from reference TRBV7-2 and TRBJ1-1, is GAGVSQSPSNKVTEKGKDVELRCDPISGHTALYWYRQSLGQGLEFLIYFQGNSAPDKSGLPSDRFSAERTGGSVSTLTIQRTQQEDSAVYLCASKGGTSNTEAFFGQGTRLTVV.

The rearrangement uses TRBV5-1 and TRBJ2-7, with 8 bases identical to TRBD1. The length of the CDR3 is 16 residues. Germline values: CDR1 SGHRS, CDR2 YFSETQ. V was clipped by 0 bases and J by 3 bases; unmatched bases: 8. CDR3 in DNA: TGCGCCAGCAGCTTGGATGCCGACAGGGGTGGCTACGAGCAGTACTTC. Encoded protein: CASSLDADRGGYEQYF.

The rearrangement joins TRBV11-2 to TRBJ2-1; TRBD1 agrees at 11 bases. In germline, CDR1 is SGHAT, CDR2 FQNNGV. With 4 bases clipped from V and 3 bases from J, the junction kept 2 bases outside the gene matches. The CDR3 is 15 amino acids. The CDR3 sequence is CASSYGTGGYNEQFF. CDR3 sequence (DNA): TGTGCCAGCAGCTATGGGACAGGGGGCTACAATGAGCAGTTCTTC. Looking up the rest from reference TRBV11-2 and TRBJ2-1 gives the full variable domain: EAGVAQSPRYKIIEKRQSVAFWCNPISGHATLYWYQQILGQGPKLLIQFQNNGVVDDSQLPKDRFSAERLKGVDSTLKIQPAKLEDSAVYLCASSYGTGGYNEQFFGPGTRLTVL.

For the CDR3, the DNA is TGTGCCAGCAGCTTCTCGCGGGCCGTGGAGACCCAGTACTTC. Translated: CASSFSRAVETQYF. The chain links TRBV7-2 to TRBJ2-5, with TRBD2 as a possible D gene (5 bases). V lost 3 bases to trimming and J lost 5 bases, with 13 bases between them. The CDR3 is 14 amino acids. Per the germline V gene, CDR1 is SGHTA and CDR2 is FQGNSA.

The chain uses TRBV29-1 and TRBJ2-7, with 7 nucleotides matching TRBD1. After removal of 0 bases from V and 2 bases from J, the junction contained 10 bases not matched to a gene. The CDR3 covers 16 residues. The germline gives CDR1 SQVTM, CDR2 ANQGSEA. Here the CDR3 DNA reads TGCAGCGTTGAAGATAGACAGGGCACCAATACCTACGAGCAGTACTTC. It codes for CSVEDRQGTNTYEQYF.

The V and J genes are TRBV27 and TRBJ2-7; D perhaps matches TRBD1 (6 bases). The CDR3 runs 11 residues. Germline V gene sequence: CDR1 MNHEY, CDR2 SMNVEV (reference sequence). Trimming took off 7 bases at V and 7 bases at J, with 11 bases between the two ends. CDR3 nucleotide sequence: TGTGCCAGCATTCAGGGGTTAGAGCAGTACTTC. This sequence encodes CASIQGLEQYF.

The chain joins TRBV5-6 to TRBJ2-1, with 9 bases lining up with TRBD2. With 2 bases clipped from V and 7 bases from J, the junction kept 10 bases outside the gene matches. The CDR3 runs to 16 residues. CDR1 and CDR2 from the germline V gene are SGHDT and YYEEEE. This CDR3 is CASSFPTSGRRNEQFF. CDR3 sequence (DNA): TGTGCCAGCAGCTTCCCCACTAGCGGGCGCAGGAATGAGCAGTTCTTC.

To note about this clone: A read error may account for a junction end that differs from germline. The chain combines TRBV7-7 with TRBJ2-5; 10 bases map to TRBD1. Germline CDR1 is SSHAT and CDR2 is FNYEAQ (reference sequence). This CDR3 comprises 14 residues. This chain's CDR3 is CASSLDRGGQTQYF. CDR3 bases: TGTGCTAGCAGCTTGGACAGGGGGGGGCAGACCCAGTACTTC.

This clone occurred a few times. The V and J genes are TRBV29-1 and TRBJ1-2; D remains ambiguous. The CDR3 has 13 amino acids. Germline assignment: CDR1 SQVTM and CDR2 ANQGSEA. Trimming pared 0 bases from V and 4 bases from J, leaving 9 bases between. CDR3 amino acids: CSVEDRQIYGYTF. The CDR3, as DNA: TGCAGCGTTGAAGACAGGCAGATCTATGGCTACACCTTC.

The chain links TRBV11-2 to TRBJ2-2, with 9 bases matching TRBD1. The CDR3 extends over 16 amino acids. Germline CDR1 reads SGHAT; CDR2 reads FQNNGV. Germline trimming cut 6 bases from V and 0 bases from J; bases unmatched to any gene: 5. CDR3 nucleotide sequence: TGTGCCAGCAGTTCTACAGGGGGCACGAACACCGGGGAGCTGTTTTTT. Translating gives CASSSTGGTNTGELFF.

This chain joins TRBV29-1 and TRBJ1-6, with D tentatively TRBD1 (5 bases). The length of the CDR3 is 13 residues. The germline V gene has CDR1 SQVTM and CDR2 ANQGSEA. The V and J ends lost 3 bases and 8 bases respectively, with 11 bases between them. Written as DNA, the CDR3 is TGCAGCGTTGAGGCAGGGTTGGATTCACCCCTCCACTTT. Its protein is CSVEAGLDSPLHF.

The chain links TRBV10-3 to TRBJ1-1; D gene unclear. Trimming cost V 7 bases and J 12 bases, with 9 bases left between them. The germline gives CDR1 ENHRY, CDR2 SYGVKD. The CDR3 totals 9 residues. As DNA, the CDR3 is TGTGCCATCAACCCACAGTCTTTCTTT. It translates to CAINPQSFF.

This clone was recorded a few times. The chain links TRBV6-1 to TRBJ1-1; 7 bases are shared with TRBD1. Losses at the gene ends were 10 bases for V and 3 bases for J; bases not matched to a gene: 8. This CDR3 region has 13 residues. CDR1 is MNHNS, CDR2 SASEGT, per germline. This CDR3 is CATGTVTDTEAFF. The DNA for the CDR3 is TGTGCCACAGGGACAGTTACAGACACTGAAGCTTTCTTT.

V gene TRBV7-9 combines with J gene TRBJ2-3, with TRBD1 matching 10 bases. J lost 6 bases, V lost 3 bases, and 9 bases had no gene match. Germline V CDR1 and CDR2: SEHNR, FQNEAQ (reference sequence). The CDR3 has 16 residues. CDR3 coding DNA: TGTGCCAGCAGCTTTGGGGACAGGGGAGGTGGGGATACGCAGTATTTT. Its translation is CASSFGDRGGGDTQYF.

This clone was seen a few times. This chain links TRBV5-5 with TRBJ2-7; TRBD2 matches 8 bases. The trim removed 0 bases at V and 4 bases at J, leaving 15 bases unmatched. CDR1 is SGHKS, CDR2 YYEKEE, per germline (reference sequence). The CDR3 runs 18 residues. The CDR3 DNA reads TGTGCCAGCAGCTTGGCCTTTCTTCGGGAGGGCCGGATATACGAGCAGTACTTC. Protein: CASSLAFLREGRIYEQYF.

This clone was seen more than once but under ten times. The chain carries TRBV6-6 and TRBJ2-3, with D hard to call. The CDR3 loop spans 13 amino acids. V lost 2 bases to trimming and J lost 2 bases, with 5 bases between them. Per the germline V gene, CDR1 is MNHNY and CDR2 is SVGAGI (reference sequence). The CDR3 coding sequence is TGTGCCAGCAGTTACGGCTCCACAGATACGCAGTATTTT. Translation: CASSYGSTDTQYF.

The chain couples TRBV7-2 to TRBJ2-7; 9 bases match TRBD1. Germline trimming cut 5 bases from V and 4 bases from J; bases unmatched to any gene: 9. The CDR3 totals 15 residues. Germline lookup yields CDR1 SGHTA and CDR2 FQGNSA. The CDR3 reads CASSNIPGQGYEQYF. The CDR3 nucleotides are TGTGCCAGCAGCAATATACCGGGACAGGGTTACGAGCAGTACTTC. Combining the CDR3 with reference TRBV7-2 and TRBJ2-7 gives the whole variable domain GAGVSQSPSNKVTEKGKDVELRCDPISGHTALYWYRQSLGQGLEFLIYFQGNSAPDKSGLPSDRFSAERTGGSVSTLTIQRTQQEDSAVYLCASSNIPGQGYEQYFGPGTRLTVT.

There are a few counts of this clone. CDR3 in DNA: TGTGCTAGTGCCCCAGGGTGGGACTATGGCTACACCTTC. Residues: CASAPGWDYGYTF. V is TRBV12-5 and J is TRBJ1-2; perhaps TRBD1 as D (5 bases). CDR3 length equals 13 residues. Germline assignment: CDR1 LGHNT and CDR2 FRNRAP. The germline V and J ends were trimmed by 7 bases and 3 bases, with 12 bases remaining between them.